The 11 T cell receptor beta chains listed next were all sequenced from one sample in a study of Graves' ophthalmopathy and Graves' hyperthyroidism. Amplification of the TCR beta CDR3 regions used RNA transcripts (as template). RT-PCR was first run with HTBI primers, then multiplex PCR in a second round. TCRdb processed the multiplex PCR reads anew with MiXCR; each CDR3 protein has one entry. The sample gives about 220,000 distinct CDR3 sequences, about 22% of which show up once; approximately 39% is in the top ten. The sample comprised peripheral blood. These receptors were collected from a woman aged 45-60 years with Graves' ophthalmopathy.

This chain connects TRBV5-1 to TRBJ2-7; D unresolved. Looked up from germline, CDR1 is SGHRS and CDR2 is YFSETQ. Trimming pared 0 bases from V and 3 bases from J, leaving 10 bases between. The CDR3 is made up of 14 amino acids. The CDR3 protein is CASSLGPINYEQYF. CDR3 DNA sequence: TGCGCCAGCAGCTTGGGACCGATAAACTACGAGCAGTACTTC.

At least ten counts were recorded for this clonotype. CDR3 loop: CASSEAGDYGYTF. For the CDR3, the DNA is TGTGCCAGCAGTGAAGCAGGGGACTATGGCTACACCTTC. This chain links TRBV6-1 with TRBJ1-2, with TRBD1 as a possible D gene (5 bases). Germline lookup yields CDR1 MNHNS and CDR2 SASEGT. This CDR3 has 13 amino acids. V was cut by 0 bases and J by 3 bases, with 5 bases left in between.

CDR3 coding DNA: TGTGCCAGCAGTTCCGGACTAGCGGGTTATCAAGAGACCCAGTACTTC. Translating it yields CASSSGLAGYQETQYF. The V and J genes are TRBV6-2 or TRBV6-3 and TRBJ2-5; 11 positions agree with TRBD2. With V trimmed by 4 bases and J by 2 bases, 6 bases remained unmatched. Germline CDR1 is MNHEY and CDR2 is SVGEGT. The CDR3 loop spans 16 amino acids.

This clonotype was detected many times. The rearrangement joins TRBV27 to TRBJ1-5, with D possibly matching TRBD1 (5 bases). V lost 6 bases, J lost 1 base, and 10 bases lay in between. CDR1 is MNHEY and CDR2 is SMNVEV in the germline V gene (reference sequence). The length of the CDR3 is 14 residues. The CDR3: CASRTGLSNQPQHF. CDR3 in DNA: TGTGCCAGCAGAACAGGTCTAAGCAATCAGCCCCAGCATTTT.

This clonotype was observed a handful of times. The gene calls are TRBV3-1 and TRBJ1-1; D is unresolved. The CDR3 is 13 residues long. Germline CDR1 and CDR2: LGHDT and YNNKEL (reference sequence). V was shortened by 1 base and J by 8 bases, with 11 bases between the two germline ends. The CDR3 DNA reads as TGTGCCAGCAGCCAAGTGGAAGGAAGGGAAGCTTTCTTT. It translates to CASSQVEGREAFF. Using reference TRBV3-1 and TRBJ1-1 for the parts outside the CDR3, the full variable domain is DTAVSQTPKYLVTQMGNDKSIKCEQNLGHDTMYWYKQDSKKFLKIMFSYNNKELIINETVPNRFSPKSPDKAHLNLHINSLELGDSAVYFCASSQVEGREAFFGQGTRLTVV.

For the CDR3, the DNA is TGTGCCAGCAGCCAAGTGGCGTCCTACGAGCAGTACTTC. Encoded protein: CASSQVASYEQYF. The chain couples TRBV3-1 to TRBJ2-7; D not resolved. Germline values: CDR1 LGHDT, CDR2 YNNKEL (reference sequence). V was cut by 1 base and J by 1 base, with 5 bases left in between. The CDR3 consists of 13 residues.

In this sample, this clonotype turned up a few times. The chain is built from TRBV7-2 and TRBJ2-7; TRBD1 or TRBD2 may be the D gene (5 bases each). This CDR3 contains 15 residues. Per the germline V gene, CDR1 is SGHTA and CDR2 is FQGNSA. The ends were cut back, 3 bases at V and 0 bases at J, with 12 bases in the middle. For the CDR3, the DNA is TGTGCCAGCAGCTTTCCGGGGCCCTACTCCTACGAGCAGTACTTC. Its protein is CASSFPGPYSYEQYF.

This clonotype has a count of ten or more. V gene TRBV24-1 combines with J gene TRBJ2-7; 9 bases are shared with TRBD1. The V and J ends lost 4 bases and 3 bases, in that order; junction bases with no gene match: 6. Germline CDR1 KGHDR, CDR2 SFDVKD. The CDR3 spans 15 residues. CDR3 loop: CATSETGTGYYEQYF. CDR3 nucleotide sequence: TGTGCCACCAGTGAAACCGGGACAGGGTACTACGAGCAGTACTTC.

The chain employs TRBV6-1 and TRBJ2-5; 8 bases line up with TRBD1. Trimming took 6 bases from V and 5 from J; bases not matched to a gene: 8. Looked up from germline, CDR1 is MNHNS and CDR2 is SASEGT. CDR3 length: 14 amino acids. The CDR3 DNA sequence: TGTGCCAGCAGAACAGGGGGACCGAGTGAGACCCAGTACTTC. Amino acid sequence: CASRTGGPSETQYF.

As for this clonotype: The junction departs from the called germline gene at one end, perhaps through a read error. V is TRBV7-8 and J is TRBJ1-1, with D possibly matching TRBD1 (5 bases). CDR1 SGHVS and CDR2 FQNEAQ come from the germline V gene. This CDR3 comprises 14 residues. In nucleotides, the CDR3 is TGTACCAGCAGCTCATCGACAGTCAACACTAAAGCTTTCTTT. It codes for CTSSSSTVNTKAFF.

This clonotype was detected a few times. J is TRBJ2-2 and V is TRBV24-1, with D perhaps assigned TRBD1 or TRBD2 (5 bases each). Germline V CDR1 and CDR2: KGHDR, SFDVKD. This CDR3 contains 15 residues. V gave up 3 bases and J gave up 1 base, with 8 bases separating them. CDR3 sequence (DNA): TGTGCCACCAGTGATCCGGGACGGAACACCGGGGAGCTGTTTTTT. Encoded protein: CATSDPGRNTGELFF.